The 5 T cell receptor beta chains below all came from one sample that was sequenced in a study of T-cell memory formation after mild COVID-19. TCRdb passed the 5' RACE reads through MiXCR, listing each CDR3 protein once. The repertoire holds about 180,000 distinct CDR3 sequences, with around a sixth as singletons. The source material was PBMCs or a T cell subset sorted from them (not recorded which). The source is a man between 18 and 29 years old who had mild COVID-19 (a few samples of this study predate the infection). Cell type and time point are not known.

This clonotype has more than one count but fewer than ten. The chain uses TRBV7-2 and TRBJ1-3; no firm D call. V gave up 7 bases and J gave up 7 bases, with 11 bases separating them. Germline-derived CDR1 and CDR2 are SGHTA and FQGNSA. The CDR3 is made up of 12 amino acids. The CDR3 DNA follows: TGTGCCAGCACCCTTACGGGGAACACCATATATTTT. Translating it yields CASTLTGNTIYF.

This clonotype was recorded many times. The rearrangement uses TRBV7-8 and TRBJ2-2; TRBD1 agrees at 8 bases. This CDR3 is built from 15 residues. The germline V gene has CDR1 SGHVS and CDR2 FQNEAQ. V shed 5 bases and J 6 bases; nucleotides not matched to a gene: 8. The CDR3 here is CASSEQGASAGELFF. CDR3 bases: TGTGCCAGCAGCGAGCAGGGGGCAAGCGCCGGGGAGCTGTTTTTT.

This clonotype was detected only a few times. This chain joins TRBV24-1 and TRBJ2-3, with D maybe TRBD2 (7 bases). Germline-derived CDR1 and CDR2 are KGHDR and SFDVKD. The CDR3 is made up of 16 amino acids. The germline V and J ends were trimmed by 4 bases and 4 bases, with 17 bases remaining between them. The CDR3 DNA is TGTGCCACCAGTGAGGCCCAGGGGAGGGACCCAGATACGCAGTATTTT. Translated, it gives CATSEAQGRDPDTQYF.

J is TRBJ2-1 and V is TRBV7-2; no clear D gene. V was pared by 5 bases and J by 6 bases, with 11 bases between. Germline CDR1 SGHTA, CDR2 FQGNSA. The CDR3 has 13 amino acids. The CDR3 loop is CASSPYYSNEQFF. The CDR3 nucleotides read TGTGCCAGCAGCCCCTACTATTCCAATGAGCAGTTCTTC.

This clonotype has just a few counts. V and J are TRBV7-8 and TRBJ1-2, with D maybe TRBD1 (5 bases). The CDR3 spans 15 residues. Germline V gene data show CDR1 as SGHVS and CDR2 as FQNEAQ. V was pared by 1 base and J by 6 bases, with 15 bases between. CDR3 amino acids: CASSLGTASGHGYTF. In nucleotides, the CDR3 is TGTGCCAGCAGCTTAGGAACAGCATCGGGGCATGGCTACACCTTC.